These T cell receptor beta chains were read from a single sample in a study of neurological immune-mediated disorders. From the 5' RACE reads, TCRdb called clonotypes with MiXCR, one entry per CDR3 protein. The sample has approximately 58,000 distinct CDR3 sequences, roughly 8.4% seen once. Material for sequencing was PBMCs. These receptors originate from a woman in her thirties or forties in good health. The CDR3 runs from the conserved cysteine through the conserved F or W. A D gene is named only where the DNA matches it firmly. Clone size is not always given. Where it is, it says once, few, many or a class for expanded clones.

TRBD1,TRBV2,few,TRBJ2-5,TGTGCCAGCGGGGTACAGGGGAACGGAGAGACCCAGTACTTC,CASGVQGNGETQYF
-,TRBV7-6,many,TRBJ2-1,TGTGCCAGCAGTTCAAGGGGGGCTGACAATGAGCAGTTCTTC,CASSSRGADNEQFF
TRBD1,TRBV29-1,many,TRBJ1-3,TGCAGCGTCCAACTCTACAGGGGCAGCTCTGGAAACACCATATATTTT,CSVQLYRGSSGNTIYF
-,TRBV5-1,many,TRBJ1-2,TGCGCCAGCAGCCCCGAAAGACCGGCTCTTTATGGCTACACCTTC,CASSPERPALYGYTF
TRBD2,TRBV20-1,many,TRBJ2-3,TGCAGTGGGGGAGGGCATAGCACAGATACGCAGTATTTT,CSGGGHSTDTQYF
-,TRBV9,many,TRBJ2-5,TGTGCCAGCAGCGTACGGGACCTCCCCCAAGAGACCCAGTACTTC,CASSVRDLPQETQYF
TRBD1,TRBV10-2,many,TRBJ2-3,TGCGCCAGCTCTAGGGGGGGACAGGGAACAGATACGCAGTATTTT,CASSRGGQGTDTQYF
-,TRBV3-1,many,TRBJ2-3,TGTGCCAGCAGCCAGACGGAACGGACTCGGGATACGCAGTATTTT,CASSQTERTRDTQYF
TRBD2,TRBV5-6,many,TRBJ2-2,TGTGCCAGCAGTATGAGGGCGGGAGTGGGAGGCACCGGGGAGCTGTTTTTT,CASSMRAGVGGTGELFF
TRBD2,TRBV7-2,many,TRBJ2-7,TGTGCCAGCAGCGTTAGCGGGGGTCCCTACGAGCAGTACTTC,CASSVSGGPYEQYF
-,TRBV7-2,many,TRBJ1-2,TGTGCCAGCAGCTACTTGGACGGCCCCTTCGTGGGCTACACCTTC,CASSYLDGPFVGYTF
TRBD2,TRBV5-1,many,TRBJ2-7,TGCGCCAGCAGCTTGGCCACTAGCGGTCTGGAGCAGTACTTC,CASSLATSGLEQYF
-,TRBV7-3,-,TRBJ2-1,TGTGCCAGCAGCCCCCTAGGCGGGTTCTCCTACAATGAGCAGTTCTTC,CASSPLGGFSYNEQFF
-,TRBV10-3,many,TRBJ1-6,TGTGCCATCAGTGAGAGCAGGGGCAAGAGTGGCTCACCCCTCCACTTT,CAISESRGKSGSPLHF
-,TRBV7-2,many,TRBJ2-3,TGTGCCAGCAGCTTCGGGGGAGGAGATACGCAGTATTTT,CASSFGGGDTQYF
-,TRBV12-3/TRBV12-4,many,TRBJ1-2,TGTGCCAGCAGTTTAGCGCTAACTTATGGCTACACCTTC,CASSLALTYGYTF
TRBD1,TRBV4-3,many,TRBJ1-2,TGCGCCAGCAGCCGGTCCGGGACAGGGAAACCCTACACCTTC,CASSRSGTGKPYTF
-,TRBV27,many,TRBJ1-2,TGTGCCAGCAGCTCCTTGGGGGGGAGGGACCCCGACTATGGCTACACCTTC,CASSSLGGRDPDYGYTF
-,TRBV11-3,many,TRBJ2-2,TGTGCCAGCAGCTCTCGATTCGGGGTTGCGAACACCGGGGAGCTGTTTTTT,CASSSRFGVANTGELFF
-,TRBV20-1,many,TRBJ2-7,TGCAGTGCTAGATCTCCCGGGGCAGGGTCCGTTGAGCAGTACTTC,CSARSPGAGSVEQYF
-,TRBV15,many,TRBJ2-5,TGTGCCACCAGCAGAACCCGGGGCTCAGAGGTGGAGACCCAGTACTTC,CATSRTRGSEVETQYF
TRBD1,TRBV7-3,many,TRBJ2-5,TGTGCCAGCAGCAGGGACAGGGAAGAGACCCAGTACTTC,CASSRDREETQYF
-,TRBV4-1,-,TRBJ2-3,TGCGCCAGCAGCCGAGGACCTACTGTCGACAGCACAGATACGCAGTATTTT,CASSRGPTVDSTDTQYF
TRBD1,TRBV5-1,many,TRBJ1-1,TGCGCCAGCAGCGGGGGGACAGGAGCCCTTACTGAAGCTTTCTTT,CASSGGTGALTEAFF
-,TRBV5-1,many,TRBJ1-5,TGCGCCAGCAGCTTGGAAGGGGCCGAAGGGCCCCAGCATTTT,CASSLEGAEGPQHF
-,TRBV5-6,few,TRBJ2-7,TGTGCCAGCAGCCCCGGAGGGGCGATCTACGAGCAGTACTTC,CASSPGGAIYEQYF
-,TRBV12-3/TRBV12-4,many,TRBJ2-6,TGTGCCAGCAGTTCCGGGCACAACGTCCTGACTTTC,CASSSGHNVLTF
TRBD2,TRBV5-1,many,TRBJ2-2,TGCGCCAGCAGCCCATCCGGCGGGGGGGCCCGAACCGGGGAGCTGTTTTTT,CASSPSGGGARTGELFF
-,TRBV20-1,many,TRBJ1-1,TGCAGTGCGTGGGACACCGGTAGAACTGAAGCTTTCTTT,CSAWDTGRTEAFF
TRBD1,TRBV20-1,many,TRBJ1-2,TGCAGTGCGGATAGGGGGCATGGTGGCTACACCTTC,CSADRGHGGYTF
TRBD1,TRBV12-3/TRBV12-4,-,TRBJ2-2,TGTGCCAGCAGTCGACAGGGAGCGAACACCGGGGAGCTGTTTTTT,CASSRQGANTGELFF
TRBD1,TRBV15,many,TRBJ1-2,TGTGCCACCAGCAGAAAAACCCCGGGACAGAACTATGGCTACACCTTC,CATSRKTPGQNYGYTF
TRBD2,TRBV6-2/TRBV6-3,-,TRBJ2-3,TGTGTCAGCAGTTACTGGCGGGAGGGGCGGTTGCTATCCACAGATACGCAGTATTTT,CVSSYWREGRLLSTDTQYF
-,TRBV12-3/TRBV12-4,many,TRBJ1-1,TGTGCCAGCAGTTTTCGACAGGCCGACACTGAAGCTTTCTTT,CASSFRQADTEAFF
-,TRBV10-3,few,TRBJ2-4,TGTGCCATCAGTGAGTCTCCAGGAGCCGGGGCCAAAAACATTCAGTACTTC,CAISESPGAGAKNIQYF
-,TRBV29-1,many,TRBJ1-4,TGCAGCGTTGAAGCGGGACACCAACAGGAAAAACTGTTTTTT,CSVEAGHQQEKLFF
-,TRBV9,medium-sized,TRBJ2-2,TGTGCCAGCAGCGTAAACGTGAACACCGGGGAGCTGTTTTTT,CASSVNVNTGELFF
-,TRBV20-1,many,TRBJ2-7,TGCAGTGCTACAGGAAAGGGCGAGCAGTACTTC,CSATGKGEQYF
-,TRBV7-3,-,TRBJ2-1,TGTGCCAGCAGCCGGAATACGGGACCCTACAATGAGCAGTTCTTC,CASSRNTGPYNEQFF
-,TRBV18,-,TRBJ1-2,TGTGCCAGCTCACCGGCTATTGACTGGGGAAAGGGCTACACCTTC,CASSPAIDWGKGYTF
-,TRBV10-3,many,TRBJ2-1,TGTGCCATCAGTGAGCCCTCGGTGTACGGCAATGAGCAGTTCTTC,CAISEPSVYGNEQFF
-,TRBV6-2/TRBV6-3,medium-sized,TRBJ1-1,TGTGCCAGCAGTTACGAAAGGAAATGGGCGAACACTGAAGCTTTCTTT,CASSYERKWANTEAFF
-,TRBV5-1,-,TRBJ2-7,TGCGCCAGCAGCCCTGGGGTACAGGGCGGGACCATCTACGAGCAGTACTTC,CASSPGVQGGTIYEQYF
-,TRBV6-6,-,TRBJ2-6,TGTGCCAGCAGTTACCCCCGGCCTTCTGGGGCCAACGTCCTGACTTTC,CASSYPRPSGANVLTF
TRBD1,TRBV2,many,TRBJ2-2,TGTGCCTCAACCGGGACAGGGGACACCGGGGAGCTGTTTTTT,CASTGTGDTGELFF
-,TRBV6-2/TRBV6-3,many,TRBJ2-1,TGTGCCAGCAGTTACACGTATGAGCAGTTCTTC,CASSYTYEQFF
-,TRBV20-1,many,TRBJ1-4,TGCAGTGTTAGACGGCAGGAAGGGGCTTTTCGTGAAAAACTGTTTTTT,CSVRRQEGAFREKLFF
TRBD2,TRBV7-2,once,TRBJ2-3,TGTGCCAGCAGCCTTGACGAGCGGGAGTTGGCAGATACGCAGTATTTT,CASSLDERELADTQYF
TRBD1,TRBV7-2,many,TRBJ2-7,TGTGCCAGCAGCCAGGGCCGGGACAGGGCCTACGAGCAGTACTTC,CASSQGRDRAYEQYF
-,TRBV5-1,many,TRBJ2-3,TGCGCCAGCAGCTTGGGAGGAGGGGGCCCAGATACGCAGTATTTT,CASSLGGGGPDTQYF
TRBD2,TRBV20-1,many,TRBJ2-5,TGCAGTGCTTATGGAAGGGGACTAGCGAGTGAGACCCAGTACTTC,CSAYGRGLASETQYF